These 9 T cell receptor beta chains were all obtained from the same sample, sequenced in a study of control samples from healthy donors and cancer patients. Produced via immunoSEQ multiplex PCR; TCRdb's table is partial and in-frame only. The data show roughly 38,000 clones, less than 85% seen once. Sequencing was done on a sample of blood. The origin of the receptors is a man aged 55 to 70 in good health.

The chain is built from TRBV10-3 and TRBJ1-1; no clear D gene. The V end lost 2 bases, the J end lost 7 bases, and 5 bases lay between the germline ends. Per the germline V gene, CDR1 is ENHRY and CDR2 is SYGVKD. The CDR3 runs to 11 residues. The DNA for the CDR3 is TGTGCCATCAGTGAGAAGGGTGAAGCTTTCTTT. The encoded protein is CAISEKGEAFF.

The chain links TRBV24-1 to TRBJ2-5; D uncertain. Germline-derived CDR1 and CDR2 are KGHDR and SFDVKD. V dropped 4 bases and J dropped 1 base, with 6 bases sitting between them. The CDR3 has 13 amino acids. The DNA of the CDR3 is TGTGCCACCAGTGACACACGCCAAGAGACCCAGTACTTC. This sequence encodes CATSDTRQETQYF.

The chain joins TRBV7-2 to TRBJ1-2, with TRBD1 matching over 7 bases. There are 12 residues in the CDR3. In germline, CDR1 is SGHTA, CDR2 FQGNSA. J was trimmed by 7 bases and V by 5 bases; bases with no gene match: 4. The CDR3 here is CASSRDRAGYTF. The CDR3 nucleotides read TGTGCCAGCAGCCGCGACAGGGCTGGCTACACCTTC.

The chain combines TRBV7-2 with TRBJ2-7, with TRBD2 as a possible D gene (6 bases). CDR3 size: 13 residues. The germline V gene encodes CDR1 SGHTA and CDR2 FQGNSA. Deletions cut 4 bases from V and 1 base from J, with 8 bases between. CDR3 protein: CASSSSVSYEQYF. As DNA, the CDR3 is TGTGCCAGCAGCTCTAGCGTTTCCTACGAGCAGTACTTC.

This clone was detected only once. The rearrangement uses TRBV27 and TRBJ2-2; D unclear. Per germline, CDR1 MNHEY and CDR2 SMNVEV (reference sequence). CDR3 length equals 12 residues. V was pared by 5 bases and J by 2 bases, with 3 bases between. The CDR3 nucleotides are TGTGCCAGCAGTACAAACACCGGGGAGCTGTTTTTT. Translated: CASSTNTGELFF.

The sample holds one count of this clone. The rearrangement links TRBV28 to TRBJ2-5, with TRBD2 identical over 7 bases. V dropped 7 bases and J dropped 4; count of bases not matched to a gene: 15. This CDR3 has 16 amino acids. Germline CDR1 MDHEN, CDR2 SYDVKM. The CDR3 DNA follows: TGTGCCAGCACCAAGACCTCGGGCGGGAGATCAGAGACCCAGTACTTC. Translating it yields CASTKTSGGRSETQYF.

This clone turned up a few times. The chain uses TRBV29-1 and TRBJ2-7, with 8 bases lining up with TRBD1. The CDR3 is 15 residues long. V lost 3 bases, J lost 2 bases, and 9 bases stayed unmatched. CDR1 is SQVTM and CDR2 is ANQGSEA in the germline V gene. This CDR3 reads CSVDRQGAGTYEQYF. CDR3 sequence (DNA): TGCAGCGTTGACCGGCAGGGGGCTGGAACCTACGAGCAGTACTTC.

The gene calls are TRBV7-2 and TRBJ1-2; TRBD1 agrees at 10 bases. The CDR3 consists of 15 residues. J lost 4 bases, V lost 5 bases, and 7 bases had no gene match. CDR1 and CDR2 from the germline V gene are SGHTA and FQGNSA. CDR3 DNA: TGTGCCAGCAGCACCGGACAGGGGGGGACCTATGGCTACACCTTC. It yields the protein CASSTGQGGTYGYTF.

CDR3 in amino acids: CASSLGPRGNSPLHF. CDR3 in DNA: TGTGCCAGCAGCTTAGGCCCCAGGGGGAATTCACCCCTCCACTTT. V gene TRBV7-2 combines with J gene TRBJ1-6; TRBD1 matches at 7 bases. The CDR3 extends over 15 amino acids. The V gene end was trimmed by 1 base and the J gene end by 7 bases; junction bases not matched to a gene: 4. CDR1 is SGHTA, CDR2 FQGNSA, per germline.